These 23 T cell receptor beta chains were all obtained from the same sample, sequenced in a study of tumor-infiltrating lymphocytes in primary liver carcinoma. TCR beta cDNA was made from approximately 540 ng total RNA with a constant-region primer. The TCR beta library was amplified through three nested multiplex PCR rounds in a modified ARM-PCR procedure. Investigators reported that the first two PCR rounds, at about 9 cycles each, used TRBV1-TRBV30 forward primers with a C-beta reverse primer. TCRdb analysed the multiplex PCR reads with MiXCR anew, one entry per CDR3 protein. The sample holds about 330,000 distinct CDR3 sequences; less than 65% are singletons and the top ten take about 6.5%. Germline DNA was also extracted, and blood RNA derived from unsorted whole blood. Sequencing input: peripheral blood. These receptors came from a man in his forties or fifties with primary liver carcinoma and hepatitis B virus infection.

This clonotype was picked up many times. V and J are TRBV12-3 or TRBV12-4 and TRBJ1-2; D uncertain. The CDR3 is 14 amino acids. V was pared by 8 bases and J by 9 bases, with 22 bases between. CDR3 DNA sequence: TGTGCCAGCCAGGAACCGGGCTCCAGCTTGCGCTACACCTTC. It specifies CASQEPGSSLRYTF.

V is TRBV28 and J is TRBJ2-1; TRBD2 agrees at 12 bases. After removal of 4 bases from V and 7 bases from J, the junction contained 8 bases not matched to a gene. Germline assignment: CDR1 MDHEN and CDR2 SYDVKM. This CDR3 comprises 16 residues. The CDR3 here is CASSSSSGRAWNEQFF. The CDR3 nucleotides are TGTGCCAGCAGTTCTTCTAGCGGGAGGGCCTGGAATGAGCAGTTCTTC.

Regarding this clonotype: This sequence may be a read error, since a much larger clone differs from it by one base. The chain has TRBV29-1 and TRBJ1-2; possibly TRBD1 for D (5 bases). From germline, CDR1 is SQVTM and CDR2 ANQGSEA. The germline V and J ends were trimmed by 3 bases and 8 bases, with 10 bases remaining between them. There are 11 residues in the CDR3. The CDR3 DNA is TGCAGCGTTGATGGAGGGGAGGGCTACACCTTC. Translating gives CSVDGGEGYTF.

The sample holds one count of this clonotype. Without the conserved terminal phenylalanine or tryptophan, this CDR3 likely stems from a read error. This chain connects TRBV4-1 to TRBJ2-1; either TRBD1 or TRBD2 may fit D (5 bases each). The CDR3 consists of 18 residues. From germline, CDR1 is MGHRA and CDR2 YSYEKL. The V end lost 1 base, the J end lost 4 bases, and 20 bases lay between the germline ends. CDR3 amino acids: CASSQGFRELSKYNEQFL. CDR3 in DNA: TGCGCCAGCAGCCAAGGCTTCAGGGAGTTATCTAAGTACAATGAGCAGTTCCTC.

The gene calls are TRBV29-1 and TRBJ1-1, with 9 bases lining up with TRBD1. The CDR3 length is 13 residues. V shed 7 bases, J shed 10 bases, and the junction held 13 bases outside the gene matches. CDR1 is SQVTM, CDR2 ANQGSEA, per germline. Here the CDR3 DNA reads TGCAGCGCCGGTGGGACAGGGATAGCTGGAGCTTTCTTT. It yields the protein CSAGGTGIAGAFF.

This clonotype occurred once. This sequence joins TRBV11-2 and TRBJ2-7; 7 bases match TRBD2. The germline gives CDR1 SGHAT, CDR2 FQNNGV. This CDR3 has 19 amino acids. V gave up 4 bases and J gave up 4 bases; unmatched junction bases: 22. CDR3 residues: CASSSTSEICATVTYEQYF. The DNA of the CDR3 is TGTGCCAGCAGCTCCACTAGCGAGATTTGCGCGACCGTAACTTACGAGCAGTACTTC. The full variable domain, in which reference TRBV11-2 and TRBJ2-7 provide the parts outside the CDR3, is EAGVAQSPRYKIIEKRQSVAFWCNPISGHATLYWYQQILGQGPKLLIQFQNNGVVDDSQLPKDRFSAERLKGVDSTLKIQPAKLEDSAVYLCASSSTSEICATVTYEQYFGPGTRLTVT.

The V and J genes are TRBV11-2 and TRBJ2-7, with 7 bases aligning to TRBD2. The CDR3 totals 14 residues. CDR1 is SGHAT, CDR2 FQNNGV, per germline. The CDR3 is CISSPQAGVYEQYF. The DNA for the CDR3 is TGTATCAGCAGCCCCCAGGCGGGAGTCTACGAGCAGTACTTC.

This clonotype was detected a few times. The chain employs TRBV7-9 and TRBJ2-2; D uncertain. The CDR3 length is 15 residues. Trimming pared 3 bases from V and 0 bases from J, leaving 8 bases between. Germline V CDR1 and CDR2: SEHNR, FQNEAQ (reference sequence). CDR3: CASSFGVSNTGELFF. The CDR3 DNA follows: TGTGCCAGCAGCTTTGGGGTCTCGAACACCGGGGAGCTGTTTTTT. Full variable domain (remainder filled in from reference TRBV7-9 and TRBJ2-2): DTGVSQNPRHKITKRGQNVTFRCDPISEHNRLYWYRQTLGQGPEFLTYFQNEAQLEKSRLLSDRFSAERPKGSFSTLEIQRTEQGDSAMYLCASSFGVSNTGELFFGEGSRLTVL.

This clonotype was counted many times. CDR3 in amino acids: CASSQDWFHSYEQYF. The CDR3 coding sequence is TGCGCCAGCAGCCAAGATTGGTTCCACTCCTACGAGCAGTACTTC. The V gene is TRBV4-1, the J gene TRBJ2-7; no firm D call. The CDR3 has 15 amino acids. V was pared by 0 bases and J by 0 bases, with 9 bases between. Germline CDR1 reads MGHRA; CDR2 reads YSYEKL.

This chain connects TRBV11-2 to TRBJ1-1; D not resolved. There are 14 residues in the CDR3. V lost 4 bases and J lost 7, with 16 bases in between. CDR1 is SGHAT, CDR2 FQNNGV, per germline. CDR3 amino acids: CASSSMFRGGEAFF. The CDR3 DNA reads TGTGCCAGCAGCTCCATGTTCAGAGGCGGTGAAGCTTTCTTT.

In regard to this clonotype: Mismatch with germline at one junction end may stem from a read error. CDR3 in amino acids: CASNLYGGKEQFF. The DNA for the CDR3 is TGTGCCAGCAACTTGTATGGGGGAAAAGAGCAGTTCTTC. The chain is built from TRBV5-4 and TRBJ2-1; either TRBD1 or TRBD2 may fit D (5 bases each). CDR1 and CDR2 (germline): SGHNT, YYREEE (reference sequence). The CDR3 totals 13 residues.

Regarding this clonotype: A junction end diverges from the germline sequence, so it may reflect a read error. The rearrangement links TRBV11-3 to TRBJ2-2, with 10 bases fitting TRBD1. Germline CDR1 SGHNT, CDR2 YENEEA. The CDR3 loop spans 15 amino acids. As DNA, the CDR3 is TGTGCCTGCAGGGCGGGACAGGGGAGAGTCGGGGAGCTGCTTTTT. Its protein product is CACRAGQGRVGELLF.

As for this clonotype: This may arise from a read error, as a much more abundant clone is one base away. The genes are TRBV12-3 or TRBV12-4 and TRBJ2-7; perhaps TRBD2 as D (5 bases). The CDR3 has 18 residues. The V gene lost 5 bases and the J gene lost 2 bases, with 25 bases spanning the gap. The CDR3 nucleotides read TGTGCCAGCAGTGTTGACGGACTCCGGGCCCCCGGGACCTACGAGCAGTACTTC. Translated, it gives CASSVDGLRAPGTYEQYF.

The chain joins TRBV4-1 to TRBJ1-5, with a possible D match to TRBD1 (6 bases). CDR1 and CDR2 from the germline V gene are MGHRA and YSYEKL. The CDR3 has 18 residues. Trimming took 1 base from V and 0 from J, leaving 16 bases between them. The CDR3 DNA reads as TGCGCCAGCAGCCAAGGATCCAGCGGGACAAATAGCAATCAGCCCCAGCATTTT. It yields the protein CASSQGSSGTNSNQPQHF.

On this clonotype: No conserved phenylalanine or tryptophan is present at the end of the CDR3, so a read error is the likely explanation. This chain connects TRBV11-2 to TRBJ2-5, with a possible D match to TRBD2 (5 bases). CDR3 size: 14 residues. Trimming removed 7 bases from V and 4 bases from J, with 16 bases in between. The germline CDR1 and CDR2 sequences are SGHAT and FQNNGV. The CDR3 nucleotides read TGTGCCAGCAACTTGGACGGGGTATCAGAGACCCAGTACTTA. Residues: CASNLDGVSETQYL.

This clonotype occurred a few times. The rearrangement uses TRBV5-5 and TRBJ1-4, with 11 bases that match TRBD1. Germline CDR1 SGHKS, CDR2 YYEKEE (reference sequence). V was pared by 4 bases and J by 7 bases, with 3 bases of the junction left unmatched. The CDR3 contains 14 residues. As DNA, the CDR3 is TGTGCCAGCAGCCTGGGGACAGGGGGTGAAAAACTGTTTTTT. It translates to CASSLGTGGEKLFF. The full variable domain, in which reference TRBV5-5 and TRBJ1-4 provide the parts outside the CDR3, is DAGVTQSPTHLIKTRGQQVTLRCSPISGHKSVSWYQQVLGQGPQFIFQYYEKEERGRGNFPDRFSARQFPNYSSELNVNALLLGDSALYLCASSLGTGGEKLFFGSGTQLSVL.

This clonotype showed up many times. V usage is TRBV10-3 and J usage is TRBJ2-6, with D perhaps assigned TRBD1 or TRBD2 (5 bases each). CDR1 and CDR2 from the germline V gene are ENHRY and SYGVKD. The V and J ends lost 3 bases and 4 bases respectively, with 10 bases between them. The CDR3 is made up of 15 amino acids. The CDR3 bases are TGTGCCATCAGTGATTCAGGGACCGGGGCCAACGTCCTGACTTTC. Its protein product is CAISDSGTGANVLTF.

As concerns this clonotype: Being one base from a much bigger clone, this may be a read error. J is TRBJ1-2 and V is TRBV6-5; the D is unclear. This CDR3 contains 15 residues. Trimming stripped 5 bases from V and 2 bases from J, with 15 bases between. CDR1 is MNHEY and CDR2 is SVGAGI in the germline V gene. CDR3 DNA sequence: TGTGCCAGCAGTCCGGTCCTACTCCCGAACTATGGCTACACCTTC. Amino acid sequence: CASSPVLLPNYGYTF.

This clonotype was seen many times. The chain has TRBV11-2 and TRBJ1-6; no definite D call. Germline V gives CDR1 SGHAT, CDR2 FQNNGV. V shed 5 bases and J shed 4 bases, with 6 bases lying between them. This CDR3 has 13 amino acids. CDR3 residues: CASSKGYNSPLHF. In DNA form, the CDR3 reads TGTGCCAGCAGCAAAGGGTATAATTCACCCCTCCACTTT.

Worth noting for this clonotype: Germline is not matched at one junction end, which may reflect a read error. The chain combines TRBV6-6 with TRBJ2-7; D perhaps matches TRBD2 (5 bases). Per the germline V gene, CDR1 is MNHNY and CDR2 is SVGAGI (reference sequence). CDR3 length: 14 amino acids. The CDR3: CASSSSRGLLRAVF. The CDR3 DNA follows: TGTGCCAGCAGTTCTAGCCGAGGTCTCCTACGAGCAGTATTC.

The V gene is TRBV7-9, the J gene TRBJ2-4; 9 positions agree with TRBD1. Germline V lookup: CDR1 SEHNR, CDR2 FQNEAQ (reference sequence). V was clipped by 6 bases and J by 7 bases; unmatched bases: 19. There are 18 residues in the CDR3. The CDR3 DNA reads TGTGCCAGCAGTAAAACCTACCGGGACAGGGCTCTAGCTAACATTCAGTACTTC. It codes for CASSKTYRDRALANIQYF.

The chain has TRBV11-2 and TRBJ2-1; 7 nucleotides line up with TRBD1. CDR3 length equals 16 residues. V shed 1 base, J shed 5 bases, and the junction held 8 bases outside the gene matches. Germline assignment: CDR1 SGHAT and CDR2 FQNNGV. CDR3 in DNA: TGTGCCAGCAGCTTAGTGGCCGTACAGGGGAACAATGAGCAGTTCTTC. Protein product: CASSLVAVQGNNEQFF.

As regards this clonotype: A much more abundant neighbour one base away suggests this may be a read error. The chain's CDR3 is CSVTTGDYGYTF. The CDR3 DNA reads as TGCAGCGTAACCACAGGGGACTATGGCTACACCTTC. The rearrangement links TRBV29-1 to TRBJ1-2; TRBD1 matches 7 bases. The junction had 4 bases not matched to a gene; V was cut back by 6 bases and J by 3 bases. CDR1 and CDR2 (germline): SQVTM, ANQGSEA. The CDR3 is made up of 12 amino acids.